This entry concerns a single T cell receptor beta chain. What it binds is unknown. The data originate from a study of T cells in localized non-small cell lung cancer. Whole-study findings and limits: Sequencing was limited to one tumor region, leaving the possibility of heterogeneity open. Appearing in adjacent lung were a median roughly 59 of the top 100 tumor clones. Those with higher blood T cell density had longer overall survival.

The V segment lost 6 bases and the J segment 6 bases; nucleotides outside the gene matches: 6. This CDR3 contains 14 residues. Germline V gene lookup returns CDR1 KGHSH and CDR2 LQKENI. The method was immunoSEQ multiplex PCR; TCRdb's version includes in-frame clones alone and lacks a portion of them. This table has about 30,000 clones, more than 75% appearing once. The clonotype comes from a female donor of 60 years or more with stage III squamous cell lung carcinoma. Sequencing used peripheral blood, obtained before any cancer treatment. V and J are TRBV18 and TRBJ2-3; 10 nucleotides align to TRBD1. The CDR3 nucleotides read TGTGCCAGCTCCCCGACAGGGGGCAGGGATACGCAGTATTTT. Its translation: CASSPTGGRDTQYF.